This T cell receptor (beta chain) was profiled in a study of shared clonotypes between healthy human individuals. V lost 5 bases to trimming and J lost 4 bases, with 18 bases between them. CDR3 length: 15 amino acids. Germline V gene data show CDR1 as LNHDA and CDR2 as SQIVND (reference sequence). Generated by immunoSEQ multiplex PCR, the TCRdb table keeps only in-frame clones and is missing some. The data contain about 640,000 clones, about 78% of them singletons. What was sequenced was memory CD4+ T cells sorted from blood. Subset described: CD45RA-negative fraction. The genes are TRBV19 and TRBJ2-7; D not resolved. This clonotype originated in a woman aged 30 to 39 in good health. Here the CDR3 DNA reads TGTGCCAGTAGTGTCCAATGGACGGGTTCATACGAGCAGTACTTC. This gives the protein CASSVQWTGSYEQYF.